This T cell receptor beta chain was obtained from a study of cytomegalovirus exposure and HLA in healthy donors. General study points: A later examination showed that TCR association rates differed by HLA locus, with DRB1 most and HLA-C fewest.

On this clone: No antigen is known for it.

Amplification used 60 Vbeta primers and 13 Jbeta primers. The method was immunoSEQ multiplex PCR; TCRdb's version includes in-frame clones alone and lacks a portion of them. Among about 190,000 clones listed, roughly 81% were seen once. The germline CDR1 and CDR2 sequences are MNHNS and SASEGT. V gave up 6 bases and J gave up 4 bases; unmatched junction bases: 4. This CDR3 is built from 13 residues. V gene TRBV6-1 combines with J gene TRBJ1-1, with TRBD1 matching over 8 bases. The sequenced sample consisted of PBMCs. This clonotype was sampled from a woman aged 25-40 years in good health and CMV-seropositive. The CDR3 loop reads CASSPDRATEAFF. The DNA of the CDR3 is TGTGCCAGCAGCCCGGACAGGGCCACTGAAGCTTTCTTT.